A selection of T cell receptor beta chains follows, all from one sample in a study of CD8 T cells in Susac syndrome. MiXCR was run by TCRdb on the immunoSEQ multiplex PCR reads, yielding one entry per CDR3 protein. The data hold 150,000 to 180,000 distinct CDR3 sequences, with 95% to 96% observed a single time. Specimen: CD8+ T cells from PBMCs. These receptors came from a human donor with multiple sclerosis. The CDR3 runs from the conserved cysteine through the conserved F or W. A D gene is named only where the DNA matches it firmly.

TRBJ2-1,15,TRBD2,TRBV30,CAWSSGTSASNEQFF
TRBJ2-3,15,TRBD1,TRBV29-1,CSVDGQGTDTDTQYF
TRBJ2-5,15,TRBD1,TRBV9,CASNPGTGHQETQYF
TRBJ1-4,16,TRBD1,TRBV9,CASSPHGTGTNEKLFF
TRBJ2-1,13,TRBD2,TRBV29-1,CSVGLAGRVEQFF
TRBJ2-7,17,NA,TRBV12-3/TRBV12-4,CASSSGWSGDFGNEQYF
TRBJ2-5,14,NA,TRBV15,CATSRGRQQETQYF
TRBJ2-7,14,NA,TRBV7-3,CASSLFPGTYEQYF
TRBJ2-3,15,TRBD2,TRBV27,CASAGGAGGMDTQYF
TRBJ2-3,14,NA,TRBV20-1,CSARWRGSTDTQYF
TRBJ1-1,15,NA,TRBV7-9,CASSFTGPGGTEAFF
TRBJ2-5,15,NA,TRBV6-5,CASSYSTGVGETQYF
TRBJ2-4,16,NA,TRBV7-2,CASSPQDSLAKNIQYF
TRBJ2-5,16,NA,TRBV27,CASSLLFSGPQETQYF
TRBJ2-2,17,NA,TRBV9,CASSVDPGTSYTGELFF
TRBJ2-5,14,NA,TRBV9,CASSVGTSQETQYF
TRBJ2-7,13,TRBD1,TRBV27,CASRQGPAYEQYF
TRBJ2-7,13,NA,TRBV13,CASSPPRLKEQYF
TRBJ2-5,13,NA,TRBV12-3/TRBV12-4,CASSHLGKETQYF
TRBJ1-1,15,NA,TRBV6-4,CASSEDGGMNTEAFF
TRBJ1-2,13,NA,TRBV20-1,CSARGTDHYGYTF
TRBJ1-2,13,NA,TRBV5-1,CASSPPGTSGYTF
TRBJ1-2,17,TRBD1,TRBV4-1,CASSPVLGQGSNYGYTF
TRBJ2-4,17,NA,TRBV29-1,CSVTGLLSNLAKNIQYF
TRBJ2-7,13,NA,TRBV11-2,CASSLVRTYEQYF
TRBJ2-5,16,TRBD2,TRBV3-1,CASSQGTSGAQETQYF
TRBJ1-1,13,TRBD1,TRBV20-1,CSARPQDRAQAFF
TRBJ1-3,17,TRBD1,TRBV6-1,CASSNKSTGVSGNTIYF
TRBJ2-1,15,TRBD2,TRBV6-5,CASSSSGGIYNEQFF
TRBJ2-1,11,NA,TRBV28,CASSETGEQFF
TRBJ2-1,13,NA,TRBV15,CATSSPGGDEQFF
TRBJ1-2,15,NA,TRBV7-9,CASSLVRQADYGYTF
TRBJ2-5,12,NA,TRBV20-1,CSARGPQETQYF
TRBJ2-7,11,NA,TRBV30,CALGTSTEQYF
TRBJ2-5,14,TRBD1,TRBV28,CASSFTGDQETQYF
TRBJ2-4,13,NA,TRBV3-1,CASSQRTENIQYF
TRBJ2-3,15,NA,TRBV19,CASGSGTLRTDTQYF
TRBJ2-5,16,TRBD2,TRBV20-1,CSASRASGLYQETQYF
TRBJ1-2,13,TRBD1,TRBV9,CASSETDRDGYTF
TRBJ2-7,14,TRBD2,TRBV2,CASSIRLAGYEQYF
TRBJ1-5,12,NA,TRBV25-1,CASSGWGQPQHF
TRBJ2-1,17,NA,TRBV13,CASSPTADRSSYNEQFF
TRBJ2-3,13,NA,TRBV2,CASSVPGTDTQYF
TRBJ2-1,17,NA,TRBV9,CASSVVDDPGASNEQFF
TRBJ2-3,14,NA,TRBV9,CASSVVPVTDTQYF
TRBJ1-2,15,TRBD1,TRBV12-5,CASGPGQGSEIGYTF
TRBJ2-1,14,NA,TRBV6-5,CASSYSTTGNEQFF
TRBJ1-1,15,TRBD1,TRBV9,CASSVVGGANTEAFF
TRBJ1-6,13,NA,TRBV6-5,CASSYGSEAPLHF
TRBJ2-4,11,NA,TRBV13,CASSPGPVQYF
TRBJ1-5,13,NA,TRBV30,CAWSAPPDTPQHF
TRBJ2-3,15,NA,TRBV7-3,CASSLGQFSTDTQYF
TRBJ1-6,12,TRBD1,TRBV27,CASRLDRSDLHF
TRBJ2-7,14,NA,TRBV5-1,CASSPYRVHDEQYF
TRBJ2-5,15,TRBD2,TRBV7-8,CASSLGASGEETQYF